The rows below give T cell receptor beta chains drawn from one sample of a study of T cell repertoires in cytomegalovirus infection. In TCRdb, the reads were re-called with MiXCR into one record per CDR3 protein. The sample has 200,000 to 300,000 distinct CDR3 sequences, roughly 9% seen once; the top ten hold more than 12%. Sequencing was performed on PBMCs. The source is a human donor in good health (CMV status not recorded). Some clones in this sample may be carry-over from other donors' samples. CDR3s include the opening cysteine and the closing phenylalanine or tryptophan. A D gene is named only where the DNA matches it firmly. Not all rows give a size; the values are once, few, many and, for expanded clones, a class.

J	size	V	D	CDR3	DNA
TRBJ1-5	-	TRBV20-1	-	CSASGGGSNQPQHF	TGCAGTGCCTCGGGAGGGGGAAGCAATCAGCCCCAGCATTTT
TRBJ2-7	-	TRBV19	-	CASGDGPYEQYF	TGTGCCAGCGGGGACGGCCCCTACGAGCAGTACTTC
TRBJ1-6	-	TRBV11-2	-	CASSFSGQSSYNSPLHF	TGTGCCAGCAGCTTTTCAGGGCAGAGCTCCTATAATTCACCCCTCCACTTT
TRBJ1-5	many	TRBV28	-	CASSLDRDTYSNQPQHF	TGTGCCAGCAGTTTAGATCGGGACACCTATAGCAATCAGCCCCAGCATTTT
TRBJ2-1	many	TRBV19	TRBD2	CATTTSGRAGEQFF	TGTGCCACAACCACTAGCGGGAGGGCCGGGGAGCAGTTCTTC
TRBJ1-1	few	TRBV7-2	-	CASSPIGREAFF	TGTGCCAGCAGCCCAATCGGCAGGGAAGCTTTCTTT
TRBJ2-7	many	TRBV7-2	-	CASSLAPGTLAYEQYF	TGTGCCAGCAGCTTAGCGCCGGGGACTCTGGCCTACGAGCAGTACTTC
TRBJ2-4	many	TRBV2	-	CATSDGLKNIQYF	TGTGCCACTTCGGACGGTTTAAAAAACATTCAGTACTTC
TRBJ1-5	few	TRBV19	-	CASSLRSSLQPQHF	TGTGCCAGTAGTTTAAGGTCCAGTCTCCAGCCCCAGCATTTT
TRBJ2-7	many	TRBV7-8	TRBD1	CASSFQGDEQYF	TGTGCCAGCAGCTTCCAGGGGGACGAGCAGTACTTC
TRBJ2-7	few	TRBV30	-	CAWSLQQVSSYEQYF	TGTGCCTGGAGTTTGCAACAGGTCAGCTCCTACGAGCAGTACTTC
TRBJ2-1	many	TRBV29-1	-	CSFGGGIGNEQFF	TGCAGCTTTGGGGGGGGCATCGGCAATGAGCAGTTCTTC
TRBJ1-1	many	TRBV7-2	TRBD1	CASSSGSRGTEAFF	TGTGCCAGCAGCTCTGGGTCCAGGGGGACTGAAGCTTTCTTT
TRBJ2-3	few	TRBV28	-	CASSGGPDTQYF	TGTGCCAGCAGCGGGGGTCCAGATACGCAGTATTTT
TRBJ1-2	many	TRBV7-9	-	CASSHGPQGYTF	TGTGCCAGCAGCCACGGCCCGCAGGGCTACACCTTC
TRBJ2-7	-	TRBV5-6	-	CASSLSAIEQYF	TGTGCCAGCAGCCTCTCGGCGATTGAGCAGTACTTC
TRBJ2-3	few	TRBV6-2/TRBV6-3	TRBD2	CASSLPRASGGRTDTQYF	TGTGCCAGCAGCCTACCCAGGGCTAGCGGGGGGCGCACAGATACGCAGTATTTT
TRBJ2-3	many	TRBV7-2	TRBD2	CASSILAGGPTQYF	TGTGCCAGCAGCATATTAGCGGGGGGGCCAACGCAGTATTTT
TRBJ2-7	many	TRBV7-4	-	CASSSADHQYEQYF	TGTGCCAGCAGCTCAGCGGACCACCAATACGAGCAGTACTTC
TRBJ2-1	-	TRBV7-8	TRBD2	CASSFNHLTSGAGEQFF	TGTGCCAGCAGCTTCAATCATCTAACTAGCGGGGCAGGTGAGCAGTTCTTC
TRBJ2-3	-	TRBV6-6	TRBD1	CASKGASDTQYF	TGTGCCAGCAAGGGGGCTTCAGATACGCAGTATTTT
TRBJ1-3	-	TRBV15	TRBD1	CATSQTIFSQGMGNTIYF	TGTGCCACCAGCCAAACCATCTTCTCACAGGGGATGGGAAACACCATATATTTT
TRBJ1-5	-	TRBV4-2	TRBD1	CASSPMGQGIGSNQPQHF	TGTGCCAGCAGCCCGATGGGACAGGGAATAGGTAGCAATCAGCCCCAGCATTTT
TRBJ2-5	many	TRBV7-9	-	CASSFNLEETQYF	TGTGCCAGCAGCTTCAATTTAGAAGAGACCCAGTACTTC
TRBJ2-5	many	TRBV7-2	TRBD2	CASSLWGGFQETQYF	TGTGCCAGCAGCTTATGGGGGGGTTTCCAAGAGACCCAGTACTTC
TRBJ1-4	many	TRBV7-2	-	CASSPGRVEKLFF	TGTGCCAGCAGCCCCGGCAGGGTTGAAAAACTGTTTTTT
TRBJ1-1	many	TRBV7-9	-	CASSGRQHMNTEAFF	TGTGCCAGCAGCGGCAGACAGCACATGAACACTGAAGCTTTCTTT
TRBJ1-5	many	TRBV10-3	TRBD1	CAIGQGGNQPQHF	TGTGCCATCGGGCAGGGGGGCAATCAGCCCCAGCATTTT
TRBJ2-2	many	TRBV7-2	-	CASKYGSGELFF	TGTGCCAGCAAATATGGGTCCGGGGAGCTGTTTTTT
TRBJ1-6	-	TRBV7-2	-	CASSTGDRLNSPLHF	TGTGCCAGCAGCACTGGAGACAGATTAAATTCACCCCTCCACTTT
TRBJ2-7	-	TRBV28	-	CASSLFGQSTYEQYF	TGTGCCAGCAGTTTATTCGGACAGTCCACCTACGAGCAGTACTTC
TRBJ1-1	-	TRBV7-9	-	CASSLVEGPNTEAFF	TGTGCCAGCAGCTTAGTGGAGGGGCCGAACACTGAAGCTTTCTTT
TRBJ1-1	many	TRBV20-1	-	CSASPTGNTEAFF	TGCAGTGCTAGCCCGACAGGAAACACTGAAGCTTTCTTT
TRBJ1-1	few	TRBV5-1	-	CASSTLRGGQEAFF	TGCGCCAGCAGCACCCTAAGGGGCGGCCAAGAAGCTTTCTTT
TRBJ2-2	-	TRBV7-8	-	CASSPGQSGTGELFF	TGTGCCAGCAGCCCTGGACAGAGCGGCACCGGGGAGCTGTTTTTT
TRBJ2-7	-	TRBV6-5	TRBD1	CASSPGDRVVNEQYF	TGTGCCAGCAGTCCAGGGGACAGGGTGGTCAACGAGCAGTACTTC
TRBJ1-2	few	TRBV20-1	-	CSARDPVGNGYTF	TGCAGTGCTAGAGATCCGGTGGGGAATGGCTACACCTTC
TRBJ2-5	many	TRBV7-2	-	CASSPTPGVGETQYF	TGTGCCAGCAGCCCAACCCCAGGGGTTGGGGAGACCCAGTACTTC
TRBJ2-5	many	TRBV7-2	-	CASSFAEETQYF	TGTGCCAGCAGCTTTGCCGAAGAGACCCAGTACTTC
TRBJ2-7	-	TRBV5-1	-	CASSTGAGLTYEQYF	TGCGCCAGCAGCACCGGAGCGGGCCTTACCTACGAGCAGTACTTC
TRBJ2-3	-	TRBV4-1	-	CASSQGTVGVDTQYF	TGCGCCAGCAGCCAAGGCACCGTCGGAGTAGATACGCAGTATTTT
TRBJ2-3	-	TRBV6-2/TRBV6-3	-	CASTPGLHGDTQYF	TGTGCCAGCACCCCGGGACTTCATGGTGATACGCAGTATTTT
TRBJ2-3	many	TRBV7-2	-	CASTYTGTGTDTQYF	TGTGCCAGCACCTATACCGGGACTGGCACAGATACGCAGTATTTT
TRBJ1-4	many	TRBV12-3/TRBV12-4	TRBD1	CASSWTGGHEKLFF	TGTGCCAGCAGTTGGACAGGAGGCCATGAAAAACTGTTTTTT
TRBJ1-3	-	TRBV18	TRBD1	CASSPRTGSNFGSGNTIYF	TGTGCCAGCTCACCACGGACAGGGTCGAATTTCGGGTCTGGAAACACCATATATTTT
TRBJ1-1	few	TRBV7-2	TRBD1	CASSRLQGAEAFF	TGTGCCAGCAGCCGCTTACAGGGGGCCGAAGCTTTCTTT
TRBJ2-7	few	TRBV11-2	TRBD1	CASSLPQGADYEQYF	TGTGCCAGCAGCTTACCACAGGGGGCTGACTACGAGCAGTACTTC
TRBJ2-1	many	TRBV7-2	-	CASSLETGRAGAPEQFF	TGTGCCAGCAGCTTGGAGACAGGGCGAGCGGGTGCACCTGAGCAGTTCTTC
TRBJ2-1	-	TRBV11-2	-	CASTNQRAARGEQFF	TGTGCCAGCACCAATCAGCGGGCCGCTAGGGGTGAGCAGTTCTTC
TRBJ1-5	many	TRBV7-2	-	CASSRGGGLEPQHF	TGTGCCAGCAGCCGTGGGGGGGGCCTGGAGCCCCAGCATTTT